The present T cell receptor (beta chain) was sequenced within a study of CD8 T cells in ankylosing spondylitis. Findings of the study overall: Ankylosing spondylitis blood appeared to carry a characteristic TCR beta motif of fewer than 10 highly homologous variants. Past research had described some motif variants in reactive arthritis synovial fluid and blood. Clones linked with disease were CD8+ and fairly uncommon in the peripheral blood. Reportedly, disease-linked clones are significantly enriched in ankylosing spondylitis patients' matched synovial fluid.

With molecular barcodes, quantitative 5'-RACE was used to make the TCR beta libraries. TCRdb reprocessed the 5' RACE reads via MiXCR and lists one record per CDR3 protein. The sample lists some 700,000 distinct CDR3 sequences, over 15% occurring once. This clonotype was seen more than once but under ten times. Its target is not known. The V segment lost 4 bases and the J segment 3 bases; nucleotides outside the gene matches: 2. The CDR3 covers 14 residues. CDR1 and CDR2 from the germline V gene are KGHDR and SFDVKD. The rearrangement links TRBV24-1 to TRBJ2-1, with TRBD2 identical over 7 bases. The sequenced sample was blood, either unsorted or a sorted T cell fraction (not recorded which). The clonotype originates from a male donor with ankylosing spondylitis. Here the CDR3 reads CATSEGGYYNEQFF. The CDR3, as DNA: TGTGCCACCAGTGAGGGAGGGTACTACAATGAGCAGTTCTTC.